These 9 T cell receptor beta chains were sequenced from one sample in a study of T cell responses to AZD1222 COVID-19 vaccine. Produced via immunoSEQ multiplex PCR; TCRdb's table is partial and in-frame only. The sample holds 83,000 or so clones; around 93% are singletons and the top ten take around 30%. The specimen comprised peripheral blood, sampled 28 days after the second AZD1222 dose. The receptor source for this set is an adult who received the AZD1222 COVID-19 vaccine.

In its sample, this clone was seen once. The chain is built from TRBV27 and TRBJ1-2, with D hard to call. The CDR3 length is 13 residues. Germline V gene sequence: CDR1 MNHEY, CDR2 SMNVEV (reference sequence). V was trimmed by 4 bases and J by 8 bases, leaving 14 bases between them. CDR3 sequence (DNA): TGTGCCAGCAGTTCGCCAGACGGCGGCGGCTACACCTTC. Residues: CASSSPDGGGYTF.

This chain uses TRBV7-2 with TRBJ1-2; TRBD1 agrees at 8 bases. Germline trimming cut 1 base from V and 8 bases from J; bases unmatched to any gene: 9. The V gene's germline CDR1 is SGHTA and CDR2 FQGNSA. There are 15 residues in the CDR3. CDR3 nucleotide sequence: TGTGCCAGCAGCTTAGTAGGGGACAGGAGTGAGGGCTACACCTTC. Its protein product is CASSLVGDRSEGYTF.

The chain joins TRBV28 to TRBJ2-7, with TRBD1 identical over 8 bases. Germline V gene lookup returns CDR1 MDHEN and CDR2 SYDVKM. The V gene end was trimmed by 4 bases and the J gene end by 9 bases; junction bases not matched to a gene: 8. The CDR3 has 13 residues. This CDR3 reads CASSSTGEIVQYF. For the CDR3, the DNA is TGTGCCAGCAGTTCGACAGGGGAGATAGTGCAGTACTTC.

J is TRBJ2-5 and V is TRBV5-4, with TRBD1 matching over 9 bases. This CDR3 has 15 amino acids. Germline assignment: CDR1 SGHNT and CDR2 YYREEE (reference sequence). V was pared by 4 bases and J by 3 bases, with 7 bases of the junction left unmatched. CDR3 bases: TGTGCCAGCAGCCTGACCACAGGGGGCGAAGAGACCCAGTACTTC. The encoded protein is CASSLTTGGEETQYF.

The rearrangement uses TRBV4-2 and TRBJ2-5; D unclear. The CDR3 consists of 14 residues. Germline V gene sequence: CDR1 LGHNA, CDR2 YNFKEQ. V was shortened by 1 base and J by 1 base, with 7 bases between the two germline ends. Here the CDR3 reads CASSQVLGQETQYF. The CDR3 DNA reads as TGTGCCAGCAGCCAAGTTCTAGGCCAAGAGACCCAGTACTTC.

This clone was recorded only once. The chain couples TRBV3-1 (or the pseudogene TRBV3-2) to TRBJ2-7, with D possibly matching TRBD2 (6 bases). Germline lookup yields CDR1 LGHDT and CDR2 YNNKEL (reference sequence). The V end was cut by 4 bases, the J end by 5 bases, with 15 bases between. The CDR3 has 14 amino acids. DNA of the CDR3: TGTGCCAGCAGCCTGGAGGAGGGGTATCACGAGCAGTACTTC. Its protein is CASSLEEGYHEQYF.

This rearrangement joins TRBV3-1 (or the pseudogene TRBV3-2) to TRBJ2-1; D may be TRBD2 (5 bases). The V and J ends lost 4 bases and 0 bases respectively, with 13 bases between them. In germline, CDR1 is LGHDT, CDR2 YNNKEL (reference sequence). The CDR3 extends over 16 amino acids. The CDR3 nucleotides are TGTGCCAGCAGCCCCCCCCTGGCGGGCTCCTACAATGAGCAGTTCTTC. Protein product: CASSPPLAGSYNEQFF.

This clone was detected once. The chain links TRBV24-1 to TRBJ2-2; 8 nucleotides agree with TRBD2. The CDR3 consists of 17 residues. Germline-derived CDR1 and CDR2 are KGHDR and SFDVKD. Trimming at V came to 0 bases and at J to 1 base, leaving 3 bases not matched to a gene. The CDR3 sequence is CATSDLRLAGNTGELFF. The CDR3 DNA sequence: TGTGCCACCAGTGATTTGAGGCTAGCGGGGAACACCGGGGAGCTGTTTTTT.

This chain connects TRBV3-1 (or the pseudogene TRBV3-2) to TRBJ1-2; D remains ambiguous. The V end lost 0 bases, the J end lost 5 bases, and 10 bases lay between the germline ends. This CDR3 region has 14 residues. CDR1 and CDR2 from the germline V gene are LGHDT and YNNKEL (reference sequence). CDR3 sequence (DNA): TGTGCCAGCAGCCAAGAAAATAGGGCTTATGGCTACACCTTC. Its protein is CASSQENRAYGYTF.